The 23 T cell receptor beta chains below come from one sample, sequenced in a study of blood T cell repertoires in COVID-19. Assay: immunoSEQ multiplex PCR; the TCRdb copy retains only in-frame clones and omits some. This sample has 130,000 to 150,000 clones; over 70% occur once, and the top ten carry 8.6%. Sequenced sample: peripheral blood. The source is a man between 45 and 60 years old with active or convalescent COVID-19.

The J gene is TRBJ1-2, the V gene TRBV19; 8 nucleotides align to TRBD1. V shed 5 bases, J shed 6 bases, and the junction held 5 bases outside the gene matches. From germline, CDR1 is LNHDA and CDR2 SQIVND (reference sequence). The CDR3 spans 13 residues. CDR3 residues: CASSPGTGDGYTF. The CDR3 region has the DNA TGTGCCAGTAGTCCCGGGACAGGTGATGGCTACACCTTC. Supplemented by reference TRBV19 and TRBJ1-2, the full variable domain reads DGGITQSPKYLFRKEGQNVTLSCEQNLNHDAMYWYRQDPGQGLRLIYYSQIVNDFQKGDIAEGYSVSREKKESFPLTVTSAQKNPTAFYLCASSPGTGDGYTFGSGTRLTVV.

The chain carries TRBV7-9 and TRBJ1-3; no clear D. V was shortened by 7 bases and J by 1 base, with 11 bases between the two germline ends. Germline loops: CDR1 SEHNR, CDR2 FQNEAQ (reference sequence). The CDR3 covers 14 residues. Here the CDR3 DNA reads TGTGCCAGCAACGATAAGAGTTCTGGAAACACCATATATTTT. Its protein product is CASNDKSSGNTIYF.

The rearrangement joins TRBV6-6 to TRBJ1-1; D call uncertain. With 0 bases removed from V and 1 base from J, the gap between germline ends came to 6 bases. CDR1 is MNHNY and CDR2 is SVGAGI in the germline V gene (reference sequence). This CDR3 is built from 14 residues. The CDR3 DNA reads TGTGCCAGCAGTTACTCGACTTCGAACACTGAAGCTTTCTTT. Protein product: CASSYSTSNTEAFF.

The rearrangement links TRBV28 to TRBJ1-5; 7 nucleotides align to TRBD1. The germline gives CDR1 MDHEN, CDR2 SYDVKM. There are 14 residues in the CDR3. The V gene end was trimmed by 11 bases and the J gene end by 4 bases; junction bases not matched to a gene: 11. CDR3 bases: TGTGCCGGTAGAAGACAGGGAGAAAATCAGCCCCAGCATTTT. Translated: CAGRRQGENQPQHF.

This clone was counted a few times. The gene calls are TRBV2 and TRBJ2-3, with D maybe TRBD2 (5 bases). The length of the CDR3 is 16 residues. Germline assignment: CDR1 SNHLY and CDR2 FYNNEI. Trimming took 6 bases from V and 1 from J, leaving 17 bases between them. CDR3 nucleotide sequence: TGTGCCAGCAGAGTTGTTATACTTAGCGGCACAGATACGCAGTATTTT. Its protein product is CASRVVILSGTDTQYF.

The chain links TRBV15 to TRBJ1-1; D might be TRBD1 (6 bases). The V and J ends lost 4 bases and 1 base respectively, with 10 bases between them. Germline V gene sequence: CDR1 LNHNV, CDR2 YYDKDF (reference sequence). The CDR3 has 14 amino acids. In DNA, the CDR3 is TGTGCCACCAGCAACTTAGGGGGGAACACTGAAGCTTTCTTT. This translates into CATSNLGGNTEAFF.

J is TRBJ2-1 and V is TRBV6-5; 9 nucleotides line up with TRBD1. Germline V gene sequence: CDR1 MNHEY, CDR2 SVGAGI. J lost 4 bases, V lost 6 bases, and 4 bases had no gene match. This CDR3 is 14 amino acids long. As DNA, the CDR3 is TGTGCCAGCAGGCCCGGGACAGGGTACAATGAGCAGTTCTTC. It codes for CASRPGTGYNEQFF.

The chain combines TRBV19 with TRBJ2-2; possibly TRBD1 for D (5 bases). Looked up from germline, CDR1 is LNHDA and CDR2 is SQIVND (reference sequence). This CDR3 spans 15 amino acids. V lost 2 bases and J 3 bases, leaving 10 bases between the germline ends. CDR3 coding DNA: TGTGCCAGTAGTATACAGGCAGGGTACACCGGGGAGCTGTTTTTT. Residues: CASSIQAGYTGELFF.

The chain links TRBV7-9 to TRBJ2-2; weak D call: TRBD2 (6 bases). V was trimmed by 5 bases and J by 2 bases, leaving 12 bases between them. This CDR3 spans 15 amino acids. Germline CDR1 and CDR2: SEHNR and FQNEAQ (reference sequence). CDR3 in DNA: TGTGCCAGCAGCCCGCGGGACTCCAACACCGGGGAGCTGTTTTTT. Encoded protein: CASSPRDSNTGELFF.

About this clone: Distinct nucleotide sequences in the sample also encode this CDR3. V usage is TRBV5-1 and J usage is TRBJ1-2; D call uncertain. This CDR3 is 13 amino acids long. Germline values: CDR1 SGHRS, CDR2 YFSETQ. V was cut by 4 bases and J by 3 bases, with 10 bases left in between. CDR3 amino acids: CASSLDGDYGYTF. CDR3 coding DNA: TGCGCCAGCAGCCTTGACGGGGACTATGGCTACACCTTC.

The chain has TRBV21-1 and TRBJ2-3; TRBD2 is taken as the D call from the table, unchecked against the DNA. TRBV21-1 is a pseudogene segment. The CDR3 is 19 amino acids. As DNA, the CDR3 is TGTGCCAGCAGCAAACCTCTCCAACAGCTCGGGAGACCCACAGATACGCAGTATTTT. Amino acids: CASSKPLQQLGRPTDTQYF.

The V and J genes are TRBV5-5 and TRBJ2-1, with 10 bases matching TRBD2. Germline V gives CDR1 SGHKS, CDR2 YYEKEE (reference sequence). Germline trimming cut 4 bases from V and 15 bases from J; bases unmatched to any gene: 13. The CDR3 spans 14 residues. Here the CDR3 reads CASSQELAGLRGFF. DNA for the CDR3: TGTGCCAGCAGCCAGGAACTAGCGGGATTAAGGGGGTTCTTC.

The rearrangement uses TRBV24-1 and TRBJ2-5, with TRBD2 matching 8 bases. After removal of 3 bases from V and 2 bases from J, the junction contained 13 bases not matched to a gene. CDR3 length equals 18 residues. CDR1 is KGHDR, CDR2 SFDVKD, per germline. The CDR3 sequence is CATSDPSTSGALQETQYF. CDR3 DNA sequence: TGTGCCACCAGTGATCCGTCTACTAGCGGCGCGCTTCAAGAGACCCAGTACTTC.

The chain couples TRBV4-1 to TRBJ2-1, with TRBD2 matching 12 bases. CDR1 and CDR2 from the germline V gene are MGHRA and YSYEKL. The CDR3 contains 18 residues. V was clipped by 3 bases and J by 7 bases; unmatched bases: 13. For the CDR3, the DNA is TGCGCCAGCAGCCAGGTTTGGGGGGCTAGCGGGAGGGGGAATGAGCAGTTCTTC. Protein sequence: CASSQVWGASGRGNEQFF.

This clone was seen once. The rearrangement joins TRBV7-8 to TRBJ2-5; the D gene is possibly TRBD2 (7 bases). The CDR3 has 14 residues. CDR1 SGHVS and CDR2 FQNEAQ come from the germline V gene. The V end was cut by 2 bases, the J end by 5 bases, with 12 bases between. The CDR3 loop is CASSLWEGEETQYF. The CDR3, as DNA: TGTGCCAGCAGCTTATGGGAGGGGGAGGAGACCCAGTACTTC.

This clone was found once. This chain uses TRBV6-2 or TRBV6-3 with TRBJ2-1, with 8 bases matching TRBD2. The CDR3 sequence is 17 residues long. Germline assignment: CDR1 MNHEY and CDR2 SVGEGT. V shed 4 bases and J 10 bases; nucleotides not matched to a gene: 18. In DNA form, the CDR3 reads TGTGCCAGCAGTTTCCCAGTCGTCAGTGCGGGAGGAGGGGAGCAGTTCTTC. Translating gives CASSFPVVSAGGGEQFF.

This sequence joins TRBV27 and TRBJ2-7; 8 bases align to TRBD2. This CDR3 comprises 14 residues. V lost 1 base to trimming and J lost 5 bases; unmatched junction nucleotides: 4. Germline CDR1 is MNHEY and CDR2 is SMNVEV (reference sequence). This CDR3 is CASSLFGGRNEQYF. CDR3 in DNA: TGTGCCAGCAGTTTATTCGGCGGGAGGAACGAGCAGTACTTC.

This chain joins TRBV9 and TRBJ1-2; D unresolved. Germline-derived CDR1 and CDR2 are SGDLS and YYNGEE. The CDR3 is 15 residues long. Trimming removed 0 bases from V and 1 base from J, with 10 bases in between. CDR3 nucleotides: TGTGCCAGCAGCGTAGGGCCCCGGGTTAACTATGGCTACACCTTC. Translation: CASSVGPRVNYGYTF.

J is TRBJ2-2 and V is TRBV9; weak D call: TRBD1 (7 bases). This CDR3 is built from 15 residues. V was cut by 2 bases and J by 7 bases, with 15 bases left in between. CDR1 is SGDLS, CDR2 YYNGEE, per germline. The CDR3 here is CASSVLAQGGGELFF. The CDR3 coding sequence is TGTGCCAGCAGCGTGCTAGCCCAGGGGGGCGGGGAGCTGTTTTTT.

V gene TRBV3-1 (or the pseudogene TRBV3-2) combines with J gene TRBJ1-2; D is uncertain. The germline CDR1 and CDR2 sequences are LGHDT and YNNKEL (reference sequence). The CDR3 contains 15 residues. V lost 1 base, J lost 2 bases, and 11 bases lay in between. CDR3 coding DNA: TGTGCCAGCAGCCAAGGATCGGTCAGGAACTATGGCTACACCTTC. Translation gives CASSQGSVRNYGYTF.

The CDR3 spells CASSLKASGLAEGGQYF. The DNA of the CDR3 is TGTGCCAGCAGCCTTAAAGCTTCCGGACTAGCGGAGGGGGGGCAGTACTTC. The rearrangement joins TRBV5-4 to TRBJ2-7; the match to TRBD2 covers 10 bases. Germline V CDR1 and CDR2: SGHNT, YYREEE (reference sequence). The CDR3 covers 17 residues. Trimming at V came to 4 bases and at J to 9 bases, leaving 19 bases not matched to a gene.

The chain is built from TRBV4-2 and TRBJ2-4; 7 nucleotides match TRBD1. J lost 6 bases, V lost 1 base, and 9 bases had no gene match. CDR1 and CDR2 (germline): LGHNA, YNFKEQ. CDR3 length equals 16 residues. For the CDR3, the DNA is TGTGCCAGCAGCCAAGTACAGGGGCGGACGGTAAACATTCAGTACTTC. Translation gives CASSQVQGRTVNIQYF.

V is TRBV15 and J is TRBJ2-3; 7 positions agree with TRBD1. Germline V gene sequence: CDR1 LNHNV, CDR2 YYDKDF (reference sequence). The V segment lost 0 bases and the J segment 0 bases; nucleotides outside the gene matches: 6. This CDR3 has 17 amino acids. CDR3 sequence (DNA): TGTGCCACCAGCAGAGAGACGACAGGGTATAGCACAGATACGCAGTATTTT. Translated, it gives CATSRETTGYSTDTQYF.